This T cell receptor beta chain is drawn from a study of OX40 agonist ivuxolimab in advanced cancers. The wider study: Dose-escalation subjects each had hepatocellular carcinoma, melanoma, renal cell or head and neck cancer. Regarding the study as a whole: Expanded clones were, on average, more numerous in CD8+ T cells than in CD4+.

Patients had blood sampled at baseline and again on cycle 4 day 1 and cycle 7 day 1. In the case of this clone: Antigen specificity is unknown.

V lost 0 bases and J 0 bases, leaving 13 bases between the germline ends. Germline lookup yields CDR1 MNHEY and CDR2 SMNVEV (reference sequence). The CDR3 spans 17 residues. Repertoires were generated with immunoSEQ multiplex PCR, while TCRdb's copy carries only in-frame clones and drops some. The sample lists around 65,000 clones; roughly nine tenths were seen once. The rearrangement joins TRBV27 to TRBJ2-3; D gene ambiguous. The source of this sequence is an adult with an advanced solid tumor such as melanoma, head and neck, liver or kidney cancer. The material sequenced was CD4+ or CD8+ T cells sorted from blood, taken in a trial of the OX40 agonist ivuxolimab. The DNA for the CDR3 is TGTGCCAGCAGTTTATCGGCGGTAGCAGCAAGCACAGATACGCAGTATTTT. The encoded protein is CASSLSAVAASTDTQYF.